Listed below are T cell receptor beta chains from one sample, sequenced in a study of PD-1 blockade in classical Hodgkin lymphoma. Clones were read by immunoSEQ multiplex PCR, and TCRdb kept only the in-frame ones, dropping some. The data hold 66,000 or so clones, with 60% to 80% observed a single time. The specimen was peripheral blood mononuclear cells (PBMCs), collected before the second cycle of nivolumab. The receptors come from a human donor with classical Hodgkin lymphoma. Both conserved end residues are part of each CDR3. The order of the fields is D gene, CDR3 length, clone size, V gene, J gene, CDR3 protein, CDR3 DNA. A D gene is named only where the DNA matches it firmly. Only part of the rows carry a size: once, few, many, or a class if the clone is expanded.

d_call: TRBD1; cdr3_length: 14; clone_size: -; v_call: TRBV7-6; j_call: TRBJ1-5; cdr3_aa: CASSPGTGNQPQHF; cdr3_nt: TGTGCCAGCAGCCCAGGGACAGGGAATCAGCCCCAGCATTTT
d_call: TRBD1; cdr3_length: 15; clone_size: -; v_call: TRBV5-4; j_call: TRBJ2-1; cdr3_aa: CASSPGQGAIYEQFF; cdr3_nt: TGTGCCAGCAGCCCCGGACAGGGGGCGATTTATGAGCAGTTCTTC
d_call: -; cdr3_length: 15; clone_size: -; v_call: TRBV11-2; j_call: TRBJ1-1; cdr3_aa: CASSRGGNPNTEAFF; cdr3_nt: TGTGCCAGCAGCCGGGGGGGCAACCCGAACACTGAAGCTTTCTTT
d_call: TRBD2; cdr3_length: 15; clone_size: -; v_call: TRBV10-2; j_call: TRBJ2-7; cdr3_aa: CASREAGDSSYEQYF; cdr3_nt: TGCGCCAGCAGAGAAGCGGGAGATAGCTCCTACGAGCAGTACTTC
d_call: -; cdr3_length: 12; clone_size: -; v_call: TRBV2; j_call: TRBJ2-3; cdr3_aa: CASSGSTDTQYF; cdr3_nt: TGTGCCAGCAGTGGGTCCACAGATACGCAGTATTTT
d_call: TRBD1; cdr3_length: 15; clone_size: -; v_call: TRBV25-1; j_call: TRBJ2-2; cdr3_aa: CASSPGQGAGGELFF; cdr3_nt: TGTGCCAGCAGCCCGGGACAGGGGGCGGGCGGGGAGCTGTTTTTT
d_call: -; cdr3_length: 16; clone_size: -; v_call: TRBV4-2; j_call: TRBJ1-1; cdr3_aa: CASSQRELGGNTEAFF; cdr3_nt: TGTGCCAGCAGCCAAAGGGAGTTGGGAGGGAACACTGAAGCTTTCTTT
d_call: -; cdr3_length: 14; clone_size: once; v_call: TRBV28; j_call: TRBJ1-1; cdr3_aa: CASRSSGPNTEAFF; cdr3_nt: TGTGCCAGCAGGTCGAGCGGGCCGAACACTGAAGCTTTCTTT
d_call: -; cdr3_length: 12; clone_size: -; v_call: TRBV7-9; j_call: TRBJ2-3; cdr3_aa: CASSYYTDTQYF; cdr3_nt: TGTGCCAGCAGTTACTACACAGATACGCAGTATTTT
d_call: -; cdr3_length: 13; clone_size: -; v_call: TRBV6-5; j_call: TRBJ1-1; cdr3_aa: CASSVDGPYEAFF; cdr3_nt: TGTGCCAGCAGTGTGGACGGACCGTATGAAGCTTTCTTT
d_call: TRBD2; cdr3_length: 14; clone_size: -; v_call: TRBV10-3; j_call: TRBJ2-1; cdr3_aa: CAISPTSGDHEQFF; cdr3_nt: TGTGCCATCAGTCCGACTAGCGGGGACCATGAGCAGTTCTTC
d_call: TRBD2; cdr3_length: 14; clone_size: few; v_call: TRBV5-6; j_call: TRBJ2-1; cdr3_aa: CASRPGLAGNEQFF; cdr3_nt: TGTGCCAGCAGGCCGGGACTAGCGGGCAATGAGCAGTTCTTC
d_call: -; cdr3_length: 17; clone_size: -; v_call: TRBV4-3; j_call: TRBJ1-4; cdr3_aa: CASSQEEGGVSHEKLFF; cdr3_nt: TGCGCCAGCAGCCAGGAGGAGGGGGGAGTCTCCCATGAAAAACTGTTTTTT
d_call: -; cdr3_length: 13; clone_size: -; v_call: TRBV6-1; j_call: TRBJ2-7; cdr3_aa: CASSLRVTYEQYF; cdr3_nt: TGTGCCAGCAGCTTGAGGGTTACCTACGAGCAGTACTTC
d_call: TRBD2; cdr3_length: 19; clone_size: -; v_call: TRBV15; j_call: TRBJ2-2; cdr3_aa: CATSRVRGGTSVGPGELFF; cdr3_nt: TGTGCCACCAGCAGAGTCAGAGGGGGGACTAGCGTGGGGCCCGGGGAGCTGTTTTTT
d_call: -; cdr3_length: 14; clone_size: -; v_call: TRBV18; j_call: TRBJ1-3; cdr3_aa: CASSSDLSGNTIYF; cdr3_nt: TGTGCCAGCTCGTCGGACCTCTCTGGAAACACCATATATTTT
d_call: -; cdr3_length: 16; clone_size: few; v_call: TRBV14; j_call: TRBJ1-4; cdr3_aa: CASSAQVLRGGAKLFF; cdr3_nt: TGTGCCAGCAGCGCTCAAGTTCTGCGGGGAGGGGCGAAACTGTTTTTT
d_call: TRBD1; cdr3_length: 11; clone_size: -; v_call: TRBV19; j_call: TRBJ2-7; cdr3_aa: CASGTAGEQYF; cdr3_nt: TGTGCCAGTGGGACAGCCGGCGAGCAGTACTTC
d_call: TRBD2; cdr3_length: 15; clone_size: -; v_call: TRBV19; j_call: TRBJ2-1; cdr3_aa: CASSISGLARNEQFF; cdr3_nt: TGTGCCAGTAGTATTTCGGGACTAGCGAGGAATGAGCAGTTCTTC
d_call: -; cdr3_length: 14; clone_size: -; v_call: TRBV5-1; j_call: TRBJ1-3; cdr3_aa: CASSLTGTGNTIYF; cdr3_nt: TGCGCCAGCAGTCTGACAGGAACTGGAAACACCATATATTTT
d_call: -; cdr3_length: 13; clone_size: -; v_call: TRBV30; j_call: TRBJ1-5; cdr3_aa: CAWSREVNQPQHF; cdr3_nt: TGTGCCTGGAGTAGGGAGGTCAATCAGCCCCAGCATTTT
d_call: -; cdr3_length: 14; clone_size: once; v_call: TRBV6-5; j_call: TRBJ2-7; cdr3_aa: CASSYGGAGYEQYF; cdr3_nt: TGTGCCAGCAGTTACGGAGGGGCAGGCTACGAGCAGTACTTC
d_call: -; cdr3_length: 15; clone_size: -; v_call: TRBV19; j_call: TRBJ2-5; cdr3_aa: CASSREGWRQETQYF; cdr3_nt: TGTGCCAGTAGTAGAGAGGGTTGGAGGCAAGAGACCCAGTACTTC
d_call: TRBD1; cdr3_length: 14; clone_size: -; v_call: TRBV28; j_call: TRBJ2-4; cdr3_aa: CASSFPGGANIQYF; cdr3_nt: TGTGCCAGCAGTTTCCCAGGGGGCGCTAACATTCAGTACTTC
d_call: TRBD1; cdr3_length: 16; clone_size: -; v_call: TRBV7-8; j_call: TRBJ2-7; cdr3_aa: CASSLAGTGGSHEQYF; cdr3_nt: TGTGCCAGCAGCTTAGCCGGGACAGGGGGCTCCCACGAGCAGTACTTC
d_call: -; cdr3_length: 14; clone_size: -; v_call: TRBV14; j_call: TRBJ2-4; cdr3_aa: CASAGAQKGNIQYF; cdr3_nt: TGTGCCAGCGCCGGGGCCCAAAAGGGAAACATTCAGTACTTC
d_call: -; cdr3_length: 14; clone_size: once; v_call: TRBV6-6; j_call: TRBJ2-7; cdr3_aa: CASSNGAGSYEQYF; cdr3_nt: TGTGCCAGCTCGAACGGGGCAGGTTCCTACGAGCAGTACTTC